The 17 T cell receptor beta chains below come from one sample, sequenced in a study of T cell responses to AZD1222 COVID-19 vaccine. Measured with immunoSEQ multiplex PCR; TCRdb has only the in-frame clones, and not every one. The sample holds 100,000 or so clones, 80% to 90% seen once. The source material was peripheral blood, sampled on day 0 of AZD1222 vaccination. The receptors derive from an adult in good health.

This clone was detected ten times or more. The gene calls are TRBV7-6 and TRBJ2-7; 9 bases align to TRBD2. This CDR3 has 15 residues. V lost 5 bases and J lost 7; bases outside the gene matches: 12. Germline loops: CDR1 SGHVS, CDR2 FNYEAQ. The CDR3, as DNA: TGTGCCAGCAGCCCCCGGCTAGCGGGAAGTTTTGAGCAGTACTTC. This encodes CASSPRLAGSFEQYF.

The chain uses TRBV27 and TRBJ1-4; D call uncertain. The V end lost 11 bases, the J end lost 3 bases, and 13 bases lay between the germline ends. The CDR3 is 13 residues long. Germline V gene lookup returns CDR1 MNHEY and CDR2 SMNVEV (reference sequence). The chain's CDR3 is CASTLRANEKLFF. The CDR3 DNA reads TGTGCCTCTACATTGCGCGCTAATGAAAAACTGTTTTTT.

The V call is TRBV19, the J call TRBJ1-1; TRBD1 is a possible D gene (5 bases). The germline CDR1 and CDR2 sequences are LNHDA and SQIVND (reference sequence). Between the trimmed V and J ends, which lost 7 bases and 3 bases, there was a span of 18 bases. The CDR3 spans 15 residues. For the CDR3, the DNA is TGTGCCAGTACCCTCGTGGGGCGATCGGACACTGAAGCTTTCTTT. This gives the protein CASTLVGRSDTEAFF.

The CDR3 coding sequence is TGTGCCAGCAGCTCGATTACTAGCGGGAGGGCCTACGAGCAGTACTTC. Translating it yields CASSSITSGRAYEQYF. The chain carries TRBV11-2 and TRBJ2-7, with 13 nucleotides matching TRBD2. The CDR3 covers 16 residues. Germline V gene lookup returns CDR1 SGHAT and CDR2 FQNNGV. J lost 2 bases, V lost 4 bases, and 5 bases had no gene match.

In its sample, this clone ranks as large (0.1 to 1%). The chain recombines TRBV9 with TRBJ1-1, with TRBD1 as a possible D gene (5 bases). This CDR3 contains 13 residues. The germline V gene encodes CDR1 SGDLS and CDR2 YYNGEE. V gave up 1 base and J gave up 10 bases, with 14 bases separating them. CDR3 DNA sequence: TGTGCCAGCAGCGTATGGGGGGAGGAGGTAGCTTTCTTT. The encoded protein is CASSVWGEEVAFF.

The V and J genes are TRBV2 and TRBJ1-2, with 8 bases aligning to TRBD1. The germline CDR1 and CDR2 sequences are SNHLY and FYNNEI. V was clipped by 6 bases and J by 5 bases; unmatched bases: 8. There are 14 residues in the CDR3. CDR3 DNA sequence: TGTGCCAGCAGGGGGACAGGTGGGGGTTATGGCTACACCTTC. This encodes CASRGTGGGYGYTF.

The chain recombines TRBV19 with TRBJ2-1; possible D gene TRBD1, 5 bases. CDR3 length: 14 residues. The germline V gene has CDR1 LNHDA and CDR2 SQIVND (reference sequence). The V gene lost 6 bases and the J gene lost 2 bases, with 11 bases spanning the gap. CDR3 nucleotides: TGTGCCAGTAGCCTCAGGGTGGCCTACAATGAGCAGTTCTTC. It specifies CASSLRVAYNEQFF.

This clone was observed once. The rearrangement uses TRBV4-3 and TRBJ2-4; 9 positions agree with TRBD2. The CDR3 totals 17 residues. The germline V gene encodes CDR1 LGHNA and CDR2 YSLEER. J was trimmed by 2 bases and V by 0 bases; bases with no gene match: 5. In DNA form, the CDR3 reads TGCGCCAGCAGCCAAGATACGGCGGGAGGGACCAAAAACATTCAGTACTTC. The encoded protein is CASSQDTAGGTKNIQYF.

The J gene is TRBJ2-1, the V gene TRBV19; no clear D. Germline V gene lookup returns CDR1 LNHDA and CDR2 SQIVND (reference sequence). V lost 7 bases, J lost 10 bases, and 14 bases lay in between. CDR3 length: 12 residues. The CDR3: CASKNPLEEQFF. In DNA form, the CDR3 reads TGTGCCAGTAAGAACCCTCTCGAGGAGCAGTTCTTC. Filled out from reference TRBV19 and TRBJ2-1, the complete variable domain reads DGGITQSPKYLFRKEGQNVTLSCEQNLNHDAMYWYRQDPGQGLRLIYYSQIVNDFQKGDIAEGYSVSREKKESFPLTVTSAQKNPTAFYLCASKNPLEEQFFGPGTRLTVL.

The chain uses TRBV4-1 and TRBJ2-7; no firm D call. Germline V lookup: CDR1 MGHRA, CDR2 YSYEKL. Trimming took off 1 base at V and 6 bases at J, with 13 bases between the two ends. The CDR3 runs to 14 residues. In DNA form, the CDR3 reads TGCGCCAGCAGCCAAGCCTCAATCCCCCGCGAGCAGTACTTC. Its protein product is CASSQASIPREQYF.

The gene calls are TRBV7-3 and TRBJ1-1, with 7 bases lining up with TRBD1. The CDR3 sequence is 13 residues long. Per the germline V gene, CDR1 is SGHTA and CDR2 is FQGTGA. Germline trimming cut 5 bases from V and 4 bases from J; bases unmatched to any gene: 4. In nucleotides, the CDR3 is TGTGCCAGCAGCAGACAGGGTTCCACTGAAGCTTTCTTT. Translation gives CASSRQGSTEAFF.

This chain connects TRBV2 to TRBJ1-5; D is unclear. V lost 5 bases and J 3 bases, leaving 8 bases between the germline ends. Looked up from germline, CDR1 is SNHLY and CDR2 is FYNNEI. This CDR3 region has 13 residues. The CDR3 region has the DNA TGTGCCAGCAGTCCGCACCCCAATCAGCCCCAGCATTTT. Residues: CASSPHPNQPQHF.

CDR3 DNA: TGTGCCAGCAACATCCTTACTAACTATGGCTACACCTTC. Its translation is CASNILTNYGYTF. This rearrangement joins TRBV2 to TRBJ1-2; D gene ambiguous. This CDR3 has 13 residues. The germline CDR1 and CDR2 sequences are SNHLY and FYNNEI. V lost 7 bases and J lost 0, with 9 bases in between.

The chain is built from TRBV5-8 and TRBJ1-2; D call uncertain. This CDR3 has 12 residues. Between the trimmed V and J ends, which lost 1 base and 6 bases, there was a span of 7 bases. CDR1 SGHTS and CDR2 YDEGEE come from the germline V gene. The CDR3, as DNA: TGTGCCAGCAGCTTGTGGGGTAATGGCTACACCTTC. It encodes CASSLWGNGYTF.

The rearrangement joins TRBV11-3 to TRBJ2-3; D call uncertain. The CDR3 contains 14 residues. The germline V gene has CDR1 SGHNT and CDR2 YENEEA. The germline V and J ends were trimmed by 5 bases and 3 bases, with 12 bases remaining between them. The chain's CDR3 is CASSPMDGTDTQYF. DNA for the CDR3: TGTGCCAGCAGCCCAATGGACGGGACAGATACGCAGTATTTT.

The DNA of the CDR3 is TGTGCCAGCAGCGTAGGGACAGCCCCGGATACGCAGTATTTT. Translated, it gives CASSVGTAPDTQYF. The chain joins TRBV9 to TRBJ2-3; D may be TRBD1 (6 bases). The CDR3 consists of 14 residues. CDR1 is SGDLS and CDR2 is YYNGEE in the germline V gene. V was trimmed by 0 bases and J by 6 bases, leaving 11 bases between them.

The rearrangement uses TRBV2 and TRBJ1-3, with a possible D match to TRBD1 (5 bases). Germline assignment: CDR1 SNHLY and CDR2 FYNNEI. V shed 6 bases and J shed 4 bases, with 16 bases lying between them. The CDR3 contains 15 residues. CDR3 region: CASRARGTSGNTIYF. CDR3 sequence (DNA): TGTGCCAGCAGGGCCCGCGGGACGTCAGGAAACACCATATATTTT. Filled out from reference TRBV2 and TRBJ1-3, the complete variable domain reads EPEVTQTPSHQVTQMGQEVILRCVPISNHLYFYWYRQILGQKVEFLVSFYNNEISEKSEIFDDQFSVERPDGSNFTLKIRSTKLEDSAMYFCASRARGTSGNTIYFGEGSWLTVV.